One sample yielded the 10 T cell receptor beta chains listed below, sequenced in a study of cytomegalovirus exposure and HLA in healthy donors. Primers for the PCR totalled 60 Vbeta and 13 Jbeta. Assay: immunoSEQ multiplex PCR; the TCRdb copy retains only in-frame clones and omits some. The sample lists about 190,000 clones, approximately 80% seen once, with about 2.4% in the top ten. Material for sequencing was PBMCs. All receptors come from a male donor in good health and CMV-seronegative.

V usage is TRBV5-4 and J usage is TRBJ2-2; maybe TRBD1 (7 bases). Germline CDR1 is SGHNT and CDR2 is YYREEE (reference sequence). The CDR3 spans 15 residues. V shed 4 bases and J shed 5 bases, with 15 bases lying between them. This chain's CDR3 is CASSPDRDWTGELFF. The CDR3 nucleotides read TGTGCCAGCAGCCCTGACAGGGACTGGACCGGGGAGCTGTTTTTT.

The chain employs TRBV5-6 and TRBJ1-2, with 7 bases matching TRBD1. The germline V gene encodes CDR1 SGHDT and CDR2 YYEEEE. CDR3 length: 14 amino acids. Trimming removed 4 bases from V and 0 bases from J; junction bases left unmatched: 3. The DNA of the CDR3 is TGTGCCAGCAGCGTTCAGGGGGCTAACTATGGCTACACCTTC. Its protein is CASSVQGANYGYTF. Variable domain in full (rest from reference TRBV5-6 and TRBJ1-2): DAGVTQSPTHLIKTRGQQVTLRCSPKSGHDTVSWYQQALGQGPQFIFQYYEEEERQRGNFPDRFSGHQFPNYSSELNVNALLLGDSALYLCASSVQGANYGYTFGSGTRLTVV.

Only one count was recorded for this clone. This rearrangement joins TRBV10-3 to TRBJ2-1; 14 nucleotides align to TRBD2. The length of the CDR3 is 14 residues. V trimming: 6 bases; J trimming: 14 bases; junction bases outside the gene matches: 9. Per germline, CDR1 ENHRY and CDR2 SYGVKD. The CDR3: CAIREGTSGSGEFF. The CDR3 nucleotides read TGTGCCATCAGAGAAGGGACTAGCGGGAGCGGGGAGTTCTTC.

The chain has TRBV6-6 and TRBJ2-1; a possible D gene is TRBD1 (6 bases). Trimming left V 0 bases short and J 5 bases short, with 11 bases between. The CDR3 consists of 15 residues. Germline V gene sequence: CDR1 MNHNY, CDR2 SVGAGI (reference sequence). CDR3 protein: CASSYSRQANNEQFF. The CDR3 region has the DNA TGTGCCAGCAGTTACTCGCGACAGGCGAACAATGAGCAGTTCTTC.

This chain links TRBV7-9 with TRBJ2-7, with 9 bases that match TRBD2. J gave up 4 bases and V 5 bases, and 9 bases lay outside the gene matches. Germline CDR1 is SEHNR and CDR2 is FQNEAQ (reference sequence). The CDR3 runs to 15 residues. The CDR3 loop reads CASSPRLAATYEQYF. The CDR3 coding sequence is TGTGCCAGCAGCCCCAGACTAGCGGCTACTTACGAGCAGTACTTC.

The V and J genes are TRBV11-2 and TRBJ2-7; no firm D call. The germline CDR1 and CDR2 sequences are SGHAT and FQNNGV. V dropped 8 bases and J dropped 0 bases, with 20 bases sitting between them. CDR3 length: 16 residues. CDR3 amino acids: CASSRMEGGFSYEQYF. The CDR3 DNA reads TGTGCCAGCTCTCGTATGGAAGGCGGTTTCTCCTACGAGCAGTACTTC.

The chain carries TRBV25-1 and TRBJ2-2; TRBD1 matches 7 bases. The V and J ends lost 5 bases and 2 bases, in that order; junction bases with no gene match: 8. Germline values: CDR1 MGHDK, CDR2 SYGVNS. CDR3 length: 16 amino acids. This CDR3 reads CASSHRGSPNTGELFF. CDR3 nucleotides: TGTGCCAGCAGTCACAGGGGTTCCCCAAACACCGGGGAGCTGTTTTTT.

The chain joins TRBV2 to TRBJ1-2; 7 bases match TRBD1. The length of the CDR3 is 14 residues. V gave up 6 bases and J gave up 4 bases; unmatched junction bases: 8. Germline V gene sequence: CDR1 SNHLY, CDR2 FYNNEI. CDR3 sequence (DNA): TGTGCCAGCAGCCTCCCGGGACAGACCTATGGCTACACCTTC. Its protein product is CASSLPGQTYGYTF. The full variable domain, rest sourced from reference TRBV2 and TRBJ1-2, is EPEVTQTPSHQVTQMGQEVILRCVPISNHLYFYWYRQILGQKVEFLVSFYNNEISEKSEIFDDQFSVERPDGSNFTLKIRSTKLEDSAMYFCASSLPGQTYGYTFGSGTRLTVV.

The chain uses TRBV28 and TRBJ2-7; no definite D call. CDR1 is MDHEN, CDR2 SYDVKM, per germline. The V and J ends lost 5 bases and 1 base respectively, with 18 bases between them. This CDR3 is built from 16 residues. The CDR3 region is CASSNYIGQKSYEQYF. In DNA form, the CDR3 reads TGTGCCAGCAGTAACTACATAGGCCAAAAGTCCTACGAGCAGTACTTC.

CDR3 in DNA: TGTGCCAGCAGCTTATCGGGGGGCCTGGAGACCCAGTACTTC. It yields the protein CASSLSGGLETQYF. The chain has TRBV7-2 and TRBJ2-5, with D possibly matching TRBD2 (7 bases). This CDR3 region has 14 residues. The germline CDR1 and CDR2 sequences are SGHTA and FQGNSA. Trimming removed 2 bases at V and 5 bases at J, with 12 bases between.